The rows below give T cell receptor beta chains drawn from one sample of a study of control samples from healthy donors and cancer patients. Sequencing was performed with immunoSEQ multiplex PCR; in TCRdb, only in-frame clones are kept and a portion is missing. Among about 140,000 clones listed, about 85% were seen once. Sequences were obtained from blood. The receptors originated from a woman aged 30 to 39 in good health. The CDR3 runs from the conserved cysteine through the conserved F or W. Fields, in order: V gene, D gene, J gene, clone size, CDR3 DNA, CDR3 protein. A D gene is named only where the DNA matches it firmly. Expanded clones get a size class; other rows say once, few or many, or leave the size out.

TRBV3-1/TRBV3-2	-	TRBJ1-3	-	TGTGCCAGCAGCCAAGCTGCAGGAAACACCATATATTTT	CASSQAAGNTIYF
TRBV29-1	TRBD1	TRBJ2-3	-	TGCAGCGTTGAACCCTGGGACCCGGGACAGGGGGCCGCGGATACGCAGTATTTT	CSVEPWDPGQGAADTQYF
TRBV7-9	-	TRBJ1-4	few	TGTGCCAGCAGCTTAACCGGGACCCTGGGTGAAAAACTGTTTTTT	CASSLTGTLGEKLFF
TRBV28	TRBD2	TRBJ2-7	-	TGTGCCAGCAGACTAGCGACCTACGAGCAGTACTTC	CASRLATYEQYF
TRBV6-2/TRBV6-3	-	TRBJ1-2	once	TGTGCCAGCAGTGCTTACAGGGAAGCTAACTATGGCTACACCTTC	CASSAYREANYGYTF
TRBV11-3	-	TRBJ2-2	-	TGTGCCAGCAGCCTCTATTCGGTCGGGAACACCGGGGAGCTGTTTTTT	CASSLYSVGNTGELFF
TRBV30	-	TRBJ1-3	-	TGTGCCTGGAAGGGCGACAGTTACTCTGGAAACACCATATATTTT	CAWKGDSYSGNTIYF
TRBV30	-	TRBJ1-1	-	TGTGCGCAGGGTAGGAACACTGAAGCTTTCTTT	CAQGRNTEAFF
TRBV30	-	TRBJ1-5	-	TGTGCCTGGAGTGGTACCCGGGGGCAGCCCCAGCATTTT	CAWSGTRGQPQHF
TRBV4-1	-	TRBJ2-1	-	TGCGCCAGCAGCCAAGGTTGGCTAGGAAATGAGCAGTTCTTC	CASSQGWLGNEQFF
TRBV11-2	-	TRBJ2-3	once	TGTGCCAGCAGCCTGTCCGGGGGCACAGATACGCAGTATTTT	CASSLSGGTDTQYF
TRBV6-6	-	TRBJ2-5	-	TGTGCCAGCCTCGTTGTGGGATCTGGCGGGGAGACCCAGTACTTC	CASLVVGSGGETQYF
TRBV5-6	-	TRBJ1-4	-	TGTGCCAGCAGCTTGGGGGGACTGTTGGAAAAACTGTTTTTT	CASSLGGLLEKLFF
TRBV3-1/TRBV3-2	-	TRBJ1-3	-	TGTGCCAGCAGCCAAGATCCCAGGGAATCCGGAAACACCATATATTTT	CASSQDPRESGNTIYF
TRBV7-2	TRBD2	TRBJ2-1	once	TGTGCCAGCAGCTTAACTAGCGGTACAACCTACAATGAGCAGTTCTTC	CASSLTSGTTYNEQFF
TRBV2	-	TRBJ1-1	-	TGTGCCAGCAAGAGGGGATTCATGAACACTGAAGCTTTCTTT	CASKRGFMNTEAFF
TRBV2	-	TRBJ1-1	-	TGTGCCAGCAGGGAAGACCCGGGACCTTCCACTGAAGCTTTCTTT	CASREDPGPSTEAFF
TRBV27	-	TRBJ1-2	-	TGTGCCAGCAGTTTAGGCCCTCCCGCAGGGAGCTATGGCTACACCTTC	CASSLGPPAGSYGYTF
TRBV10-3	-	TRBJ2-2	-	TGTGCCATCAGTGAGTTAGGACCTGATTCCGGGGAGCTGTTTTTT	CAISELGPDSGELFF
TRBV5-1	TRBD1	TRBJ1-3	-	TGCGCCAGCAGCTTGACCACGCAGGACAGGGGGGGAAACACCATATATTTT	CASSLTTQDRGGNTIYF
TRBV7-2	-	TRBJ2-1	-	TGTGCCAGCAGCTTAGCGCTGGGCCGCTCCTACAATGAGCAGTTCTTC	CASSLALGRSYNEQFF
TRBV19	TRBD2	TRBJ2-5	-	TGTGCCAGTAGTATTCGGACTAGCGGGAAACAAGAGACCCAGTACTTC	CASSIRTSGKQETQYF
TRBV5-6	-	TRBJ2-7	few	TGTGCCAGCAGCTTGGACAGACGGAACCGTTACGAGCAGTACTTC	CASSLDRRNRYEQYF
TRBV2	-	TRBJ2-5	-	TGTGCCAGCAGTGAAAGGTCAGACCAAGAGACCCAGTACTTC	CASSERSDQETQYF
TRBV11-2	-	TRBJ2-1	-	TGTGCCACCAGGGTGGGCAGCCATCCCTACAATGAGCAGTTCTTC	CATRVGSHPYNEQFF
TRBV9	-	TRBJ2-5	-	TGTGCCAGCAGCGTAGCGCTAAGGGAGACCCAGTACTTC	CASSVALRETQYF
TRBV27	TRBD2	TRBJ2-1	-	TGTGCCAGCAGAGACCCGGGACTAGCGGGAGTACGCAATGAGCAGTTCTTC	CASRDPGLAGVRNEQFF
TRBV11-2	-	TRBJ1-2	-	TGTGCCAGCAGCTTAGAGGAGATGCAAAGTGGGACCTTC	CASSLEEMQSGTF
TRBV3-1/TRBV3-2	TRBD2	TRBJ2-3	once	TGTGCCAGCAGCCAGCGGGAGCATTGGTTAAGCACAGATACGCAGTATTTT	CASSQREHWLSTDTQYF
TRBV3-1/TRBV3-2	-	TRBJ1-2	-	TGTGCCAGCAGCCAAGATCAGGGCGGGAACCTCTACACCTTC	CASSQDQGGNLYTF
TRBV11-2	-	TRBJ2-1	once	TGTGCCAGCAGCTTAGGGTACAATGAGCAGTTCTTC	CASSLGYNEQFF
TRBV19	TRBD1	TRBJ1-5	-	TGTGCCAGTAGTATGGTCGCAGGGGGTCGGCCCCAGCATTTT	CASSMVAGGRPQHF
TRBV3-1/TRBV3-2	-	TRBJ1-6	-	TGTGCCAGCAGCCAAGTCTCAACGCTGGGTGGACCCCTCCACTTT	CASSQVSTLGGPLHF
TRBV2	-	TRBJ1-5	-	TGTGCCAGCAGTGAAACAGGCTACGGCAATCAGCCCCAGCATTTT	CASSETGYGNQPQHF
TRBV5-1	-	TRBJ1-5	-	TGCGCCAGCAGCCCGGGGGGAATAAGCAATCAGCCCCAGCATTTT	CASSPGGISNQPQHF
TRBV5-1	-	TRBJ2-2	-	TGCGCCAGCAGCTCAAACGGGGAGCTGTTTTTT	CASSSNGELFF